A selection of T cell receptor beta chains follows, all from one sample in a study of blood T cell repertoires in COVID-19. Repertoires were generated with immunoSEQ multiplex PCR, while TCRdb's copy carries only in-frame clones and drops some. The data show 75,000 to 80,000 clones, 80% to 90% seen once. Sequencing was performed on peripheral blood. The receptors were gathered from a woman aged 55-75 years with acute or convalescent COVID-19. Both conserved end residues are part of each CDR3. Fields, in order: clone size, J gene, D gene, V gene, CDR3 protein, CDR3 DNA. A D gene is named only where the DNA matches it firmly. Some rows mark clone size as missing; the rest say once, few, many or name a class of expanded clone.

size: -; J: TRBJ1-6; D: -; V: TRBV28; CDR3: CASSVIRVRSSPLHF; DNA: TGTGCCAGCAGTGTAATACGGGTTCGTAGTTCACCCCTCCACTTT
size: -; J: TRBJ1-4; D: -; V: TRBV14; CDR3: CASSLRWGGLDEKLFF; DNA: TGTGCCAGCAGCCTACGCTGGGGGGGGCTAGATGAAAAACTGTTTTTT
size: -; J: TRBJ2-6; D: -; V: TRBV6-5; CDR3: CASSKQEPGANVLTF; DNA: TGTGCCAGCAGCAAACAGGAGCCTGGGGCCAACGTCCTGACTTTC
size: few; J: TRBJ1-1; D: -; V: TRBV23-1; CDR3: CASSPPPLVASGGNTEAFF; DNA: TGCGCCAGCAGTCCGCCCCCCCTTGTAGCGTCAGGCGGGAACACTGAAGCTTTCTTT
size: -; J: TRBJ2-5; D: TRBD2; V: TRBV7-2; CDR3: CASSLGLAGPQETQYF; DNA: TGTGCCAGCAGCTTAGGGCTAGCGGGGCCCCAAGAGACCCAGTACTTC
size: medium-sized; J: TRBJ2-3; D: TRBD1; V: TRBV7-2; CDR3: CASSSPERDRVPDTQYF; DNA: TGTGCCAGCAGCTCCCCAGAGAGGGACAGGGTTCCAGATACGCAGTATTTT
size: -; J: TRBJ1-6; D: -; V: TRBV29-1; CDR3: CSVEAAGNNSPLHF; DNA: TGCAGCGTTGAAGCGGCAGGGAATAATTCACCCCTCCACTTT
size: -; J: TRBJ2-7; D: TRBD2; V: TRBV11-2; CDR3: CASSPGGEVSYEQYF; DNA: TGTGCCAGCAGCCCGGGAGGTGAGGTCTCCTACGAGCAGTACTTC
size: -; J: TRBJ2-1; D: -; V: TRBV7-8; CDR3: CASSLGHRSVSRQNEQFF; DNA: TGTGCCAGCAGCTTAGGTCATAGGTCGGTTTCTAGGCAGAATGAGCAGTTCTTC
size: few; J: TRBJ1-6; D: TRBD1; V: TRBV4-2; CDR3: CASSQGGQGGSPLHF; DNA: TGTGCCAGCAGCCAAGGGGGACAGGGTGGTTCACCCCTCCACTTT
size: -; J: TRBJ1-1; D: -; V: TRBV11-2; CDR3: CASSSSDKNTEAFF; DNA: TGTGCCAGCAGCTCTAGCGACAAGAACACTGAAGCTTTCTTT
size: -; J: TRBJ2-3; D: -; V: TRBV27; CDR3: CASSLSSYTDTQYF; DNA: TGTGCCAGCAGTTTAAGCTCATACACAGATACGCAGTATTTT
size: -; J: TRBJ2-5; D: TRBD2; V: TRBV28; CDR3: CASSPRGEQETQYF; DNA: TGTGCCAGCAGTCCACGGGGGGAACAAGAGACCCAGTACTTC
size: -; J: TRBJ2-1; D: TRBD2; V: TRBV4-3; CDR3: CASSQDTQRGYNEQFF; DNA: TGCGCCAGCAGCCAAGATACCCAGCGGGGCTACAATGAGCAGTTCTTC
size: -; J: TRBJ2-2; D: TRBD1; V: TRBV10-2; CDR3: CASSTGGSTGELFF; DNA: TGCGCCAGCAGTACAGGGGGCAGTACCGGGGAGCTGTTTTTT
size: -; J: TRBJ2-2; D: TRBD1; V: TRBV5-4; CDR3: CASSSPPGQGPSNTGELFF; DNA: TGTGCCAGCAGCTCCCCCCCCGGACAGGGACCATCGAACACCGGGGAGCTGTTTTTT
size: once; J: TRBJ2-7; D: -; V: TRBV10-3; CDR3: CAISDTGAAWEQYF; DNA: TGTGCCATCAGTGACACTGGGGCGGCTTGGGAGCAGTACTTC
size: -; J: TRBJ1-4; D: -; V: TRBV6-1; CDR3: CASSEPGVQEKLFF; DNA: TGTGCCAGCAGTGAACCGGGGGTACAAGAAAAACTGTTTTTT
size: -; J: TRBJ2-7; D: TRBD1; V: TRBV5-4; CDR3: CASTPGTGRTYEQYF; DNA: TGTGCCAGCACCCCAGGGACAGGGAGGACCTACGAGCAGTACTTC
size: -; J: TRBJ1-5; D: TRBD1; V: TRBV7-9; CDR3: CASSRQGSNQPQHF; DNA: TGTGCCAGCAGCCGACAGGGAAGCAATCAGCCCCAGCATTTT
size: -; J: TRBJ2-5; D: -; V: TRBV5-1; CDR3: CASSTDYVETQYF; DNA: TGCGCCAGCAGCACGGACTACGTGGAGACCCAGTACTTC
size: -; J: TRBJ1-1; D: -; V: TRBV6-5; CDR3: CASSYLLETEAFF; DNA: TGTGCCAGCAGTTACTTGCTCGAGACTGAAGCTTTCTTT
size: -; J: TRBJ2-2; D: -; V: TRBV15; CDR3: CATSRGPRGNTGELFF; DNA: TGTGCCACCAGCAGAGGCCCCAGGGGGAACACCGGGGAGCTGTTTTTT
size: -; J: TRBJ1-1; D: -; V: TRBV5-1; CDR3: CASSLGTVNTEAFF; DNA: TGCGCCAGCAGCTTGGGCACGGTGAACACTGAAGCTTTCTTT
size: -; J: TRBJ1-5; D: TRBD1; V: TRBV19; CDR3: CASSVQGYQPQHF; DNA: TGTGCCAGTAGTGTACAGGGGTATCAGCCCCAGCATTTT
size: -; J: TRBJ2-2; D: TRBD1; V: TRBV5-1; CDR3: CASSLDRTGAGELFF; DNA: TGCGCCAGCAGCTTGGATAGGACAGGGGCCGGGGAGCTGTTTTTT
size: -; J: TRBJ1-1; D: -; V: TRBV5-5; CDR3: CASSPQAGVTEAFF; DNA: TGTGCCAGCAGCCCCCAGGCAGGGGTCACTGAAGCTTTCTTT
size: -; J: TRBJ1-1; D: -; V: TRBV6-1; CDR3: CASSEVMNTEAFF; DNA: TGTGCCAGCAGTGAAGTCATGAACACTGAAGCTTTCTTT
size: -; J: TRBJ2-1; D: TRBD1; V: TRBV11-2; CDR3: CASSLEPGQGALNEQFF; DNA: TGTGCCAGCAGCTTAGAACCGGGACAGGGGGCATTAAATGAGCAGTTCTTC
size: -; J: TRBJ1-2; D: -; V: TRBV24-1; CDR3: CATSDAGAPGYTF; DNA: TGTGCCACCAGTGACGCAGGGGCTCCTGGCTACACCTTC
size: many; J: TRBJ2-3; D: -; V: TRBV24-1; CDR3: CATSQGSTDTQYF; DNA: TGTGCCACCAGCCAGGGGAGCACAGATACGCAGTATTTT
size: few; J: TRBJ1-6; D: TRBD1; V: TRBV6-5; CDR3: CASSHRQGANSPLHF; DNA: TGTGCCAGCAGCCACAGACAGGGGGCCAATTCACCCCTCCACTTT
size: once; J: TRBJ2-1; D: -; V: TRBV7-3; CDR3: CASSLGHSYNEQFF; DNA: TGTGCCAGCAGCTTGGGGCACTCCTACAATGAGCAGTTCTTC
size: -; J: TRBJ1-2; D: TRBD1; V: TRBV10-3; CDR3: CAINDRGHYGYTF; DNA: TGTGCCATCAATGACAGGGGGCACTATGGCTACACCTTC
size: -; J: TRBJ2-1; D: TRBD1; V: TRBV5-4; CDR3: CASSQQTGTNEQFF; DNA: TGTGCCAGCAGCCAGCAGACAGGGACCAATGAGCAGTTCTTC
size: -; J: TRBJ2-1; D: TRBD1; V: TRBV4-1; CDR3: CASSHPDREPLGEQFF; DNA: TGCGCCAGCAGCCACCCGGACAGGGAGCCTTTGGGTGAGCAGTTCTTC
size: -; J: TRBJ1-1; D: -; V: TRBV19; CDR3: CASSPRDRLVNTEAFF; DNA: TGTGCCAGTAGCCCCAGGGATAGGTTGGTGAACACTGAAGCTTTCTTT
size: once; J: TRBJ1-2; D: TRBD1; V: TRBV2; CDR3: CASRGVGTVYGYTF; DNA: TGTGCCAGCAGGGGGGTCGGGACAGTTTATGGCTACACCTTC
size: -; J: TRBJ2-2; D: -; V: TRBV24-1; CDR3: CATSDLAPQNTGELFF; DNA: TGTGCCACCAGTGATTTGGCGCCGCAGAACACCGGGGAGCTGTTTTTT
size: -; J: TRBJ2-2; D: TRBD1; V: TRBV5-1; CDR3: CASSLEGQGHPTGELFF; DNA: TGCGCCAGCAGCTTGGAAGGACAGGGGCACCCCACCGGGGAGCTGTTTTTT
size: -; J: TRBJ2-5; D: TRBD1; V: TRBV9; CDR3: CASSATGATQETQYF; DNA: TGTGCCAGCAGCGCCACAGGGGCCACACAAGAGACCCAGTACTTC